This TCR beta chain was recovered during a study of cytotoxic CD8 clonotypes in ibrutinib-treated CLL. About the research overall: The patients, under 13 relapsed/refractory and fewer than 16 treatment-naive, included about 18 who were IGHV unmutated.

Study observations and caveats: The study found public clonotypes uncommon, contracting or stable on treatment. Pretreatment clonality was elevated relative to age-matched healthy donors and paralleled circulating CD8+ T-cell counts.

Regarding this clone: Its antigen is not identified.

Assay: immunoSEQ multiplex PCR; the TCRdb copy retains only in-frame clones and omits some. The data show over 150,000 clones, 55% to 85% seen once. The CDR3 is 15 residues long. V lost 0 bases and J lost 9; bases outside the gene matches: 8. The V gene's germline CDR1 is GTSNPN and CDR2 SVGIG (reference sequence). The chain is built from TRBV30 and TRBJ1-3; 10 bases fit TRBD1. This receptor was taken from a human donor with chronic lymphocytic leukemia. The specimen was PBMCs, collected after 24 months of ibrutinib treatment. The CDR3 DNA is TGTGCCTGGAGTGTAAGAGGGACAGGGGAGACCACCATATATTTT. It is translated as CAWSVRGTGETTIYF.